The 5 T cell receptor beta chains given below trace back to one sample, sequenced in a study of beta chain features in type 1 diabetes. Sequenced material consisted of expressed TCRB transcripts (all of the isolated RNA was reverse transcribed). Libraries were prepared by immunoSEQ multiplex PCR; TCRdb keeps only in-frame clonotypes and omits some of them. The sample consists of about 320,000 clones, around 13% of them appearing once. The sample comprised central memory CD4+ T cells from blood. These receptor sequences come from a man aged 25 to 40 in good health.

This clone was seen a few times. The V and J genes are TRBV27 and TRBJ2-3, with TRBD1 as a possible D gene (5 bases). The CDR3 has 16 amino acids. The germline V gene has CDR1 MNHEY and CDR2 SMNVEV (reference sequence). V shed 1 base and J shed 1 base, with 12 bases lying between them. The CDR3 sequence is CASSLFGRVGTDTQYF. The CDR3 DNA reads TGTGCCAGCAGTTTATTTGGCAGGGTGGGCACAGATACGCAGTATTTT.

This rearrangement joins TRBV15 to TRBJ1-2, with TRBD1 matching 7 bases. The CDR3 extends over 14 amino acids. The V gene's germline CDR1 is LNHNV and CDR2 YYDKDF (reference sequence). V shed 0 bases, J shed 7 bases, and the junction held 5 bases outside the gene matches. CDR3 in amino acids: CATSREGGGFGYTF. The CDR3 coding sequence is TGTGCCACCAGCAGAGAAGGGGGCGGTTTTGGCTACACCTTC.

The chain recombines TRBV5-4 with TRBJ2-5, with D possibly matching TRBD1 (6 bases). This CDR3 has 14 amino acids. V was shortened by 4 bases and J by 0 bases, with 10 bases between the two germline ends. Germline loops: CDR1 SGHNT, CDR2 YYREEE (reference sequence). The CDR3 DNA is TGTGCCAGCAGCCGGGACATTTACCAAGAGACCCAGTACTTC. It encodes CASSRDIYQETQYF.

This clone was counted between two and nine times. The V gene is TRBV6-1, the J gene TRBJ2-4, with D possibly TRBD1 on 6 matching bases. The germline V gene encodes CDR1 MNHNS and CDR2 SASEGT. There are 15 residues in the CDR3. Trimming took 9 bases from V and 0 from J, leaving 15 bases between them. CDR3 amino acids: CASFTGPLAKNIQYF. DNA of the CDR3: TGTGCCAGTTTTACAGGGCCCCTAGCCAAAAACATTCAGTACTTC.

This clone was counted between two and nine times. V usage is TRBV12-5 and J usage is TRBJ1-6; 7 bases match TRBD1. Germline CDR1 LGHNT, CDR2 FRNRAP. J lost 5 bases, V lost 2 bases, and 6 bases had no gene match. The CDR3 contains 16 residues. CDR3 region: CASGLQGVRNNSPLHF. The CDR3 region has the DNA TGTGCTAGTGGTTTGCAGGGGGTGCGCAATAATTCACCCCTCCACTTT.